This T cell receptor (beta chain) derives from a study of T cell responses to AZD1222 COVID-19 vaccine. As for the study in general: Pooled in the analysis were second doses at about 4 or about 12 weeks.

Libraries were prepared by immunoSEQ multiplex PCR; TCRdb keeps only in-frame clonotypes and omits some of them. The profile shows approximately 120,000 clones, roughly nine tenths of them singletons. Germline V gene data show CDR1 as MGHRA and CDR2 as YSYEKL. The CDR3 is made up of 14 amino acids. V dropped 1 base and J dropped 7 bases, with 13 bases sitting between them. The chain couples TRBV4-1 to TRBJ2-5, with D possibly being TRBD2 (5 bases). Sequences were derived from peripheral blood, sampled on day 0 of AZD1222 vaccination. This TCR derives from an adult in good health. The CDR3 nucleotides read TGCGCCAGCAGCCAAGCTGGACTCCCGGGGACCCAGTACTTC. Its protein product is CASSQAGLPGTQYF.